The subject of this entry is one T cell receptor beta chain. The source of the sample is a study of glioma-infiltrating T cells. The iRepertoire nested amplicon-rescue multiplex PCR amplified TCR alpha and beta CDR3s from RNA. MiXCR, applied by TCRdb to the multiplex PCR reads, yields one record per CDR3 protein. The top ten clones hold roughly 29% of a sample with some 130,000 distinct CDR3 sequences, approximately 26% of them seen once. Per germline, CDR1 SGHNT and CDR2 YYREEE (reference sequence). Trimming left V 4 bases short and J 5 bases short, with 13 bases between. This CDR3 region has 14 residues.

The sequenced sample was glioma tissue, nonneoplastic brain tissue, or PBMCs (not recorded which). The chain couples TRBV5-4 to TRBJ2-4; TRBD1 or TRBD2 may be the D gene (5 bases each). This receptor was identified in a human donor with low-grade glioma or glioblastoma, undergoing nonglioma brain surgery, or in good health (not recorded which). The DNA of the CDR3 is TGTGCCAGCAGCCCGGGGCCGAAGGAAAACATTCAGTACTTC. It encodes CASSPGPKENIQYF.